This entry lists 29 T cell receptor beta chains sequenced from one sample in a study of blood T cell repertoires in COVID-19. The repertoire was sequenced with immunoSEQ multiplex PCR; TCRdb's copy has only in-frame clones and lacks some. The sample consists of about 200,000 clones, over 80% of them appearing once. The sequencing sample was made of peripheral blood. The receptors originated from a man aged 35-49 years with acute or convalescent COVID-19.

The rearrangement links TRBV7-9 to TRBJ1-4, with 8 bases identical to TRBD1. The V segment lost 5 bases and the J segment 8 bases; nucleotides outside the gene matches: 4. The CDR3 covers 13 residues. Per the germline V gene, CDR1 is SEHNR and CDR2 is FQNEAQ (reference sequence). CDR3 sequence: CASSMDRAEKLFF. The CDR3 DNA reads TGTGCCAGCAGCATGGACAGGGCGGAAAAACTGTTTTTT.

This chain connects TRBV19 to TRBJ1-2; D gene uncertain. The V end lost 4 bases, the J end lost 8 bases, and 8 bases lay between the germline ends. The CDR3 is 11 residues long. The germline gives CDR1 LNHDA, CDR2 SQIVND (reference sequence). As DNA, the CDR3 is TGTGCCAGTAGTACTCAGTTCGGCTACACCTTC. Its protein is CASSTQFGYTF.

Details on this clone: The sample carries other DNA sequences with the same CDR3. The chain is built from TRBV11-2 and TRBJ2-1, with TRBD2 identical over 8 bases. Trimming cost V 2 bases and J 0 bases; bases outside gene matches: 0. The CDR3 runs 15 residues. Germline V gene data show CDR1 as SGHAT and CDR2 as FQNNGV. The CDR3 is CASSLSGSSYNEQFF. The CDR3 bases are TGTGCCAGCAGCTTAAGCGGGAGCTCCTACAATGAGCAGTTCTTC.

This chain connects TRBV4-3 to TRBJ1-1; 7 bases match TRBD1. CDR3 length: 14 residues. The germline gives CDR1 LGHNA, CDR2 YSLEER. V was pared by 1 base and J by 3 bases, with 2 bases of the junction left unmatched. The CDR3 protein is CASSQVDRDTEAFF. DNA of the CDR3: TGCGCCAGCAGCCAAGTTGACAGGGACACTGAAGCTTTCTTT.

This clone was counted a few times. The CDR3 DNA reads as TGTGCCAGCAGCCAAGTCGCGGGAACCGAGCAGTACTTC. Protein: CASSQVAGTEQYF. The genes are TRBV14 and TRBJ2-7; D is possibly TRBD2 (6 bases). The V end was cut by 1 base, the J end by 6 bases, with 10 bases between. Germline CDR1 is SGHDN and CDR2 is FVKESK. The CDR3 is 13 amino acids.

The genes are TRBV28 and TRBJ1-1; unclear D gene. The CDR3 is made up of 11 amino acids. V lost 11 bases, J lost 1 base, and 8 bases lay in between. The V gene's germline CDR1 is MDHEN and CDR2 SYDVKM. CDR3 in amino acids: CACIQNTEAFF. For the CDR3, the DNA is TGTGCCTGCATTCAGAACACTGAAGCTTTCTTT.

As for this clone: A read error may account for a junction end that differs from germline. V is TRBV4-2 and J is TRBJ2-1; possibly TRBD1 for D (5 bases). Germline V gene data show CDR1 as LGHNA and CDR2 as YNFKEQ. The CDR3 totals 16 residues. CDR3 in amino acids: CASSQVQGDGYNEQFF. The CDR3 bases are TGTGCCAGCAGCCAAGTGCAGGGTGATGGCTACAATGAACAGTTCTTC.

The V and J genes are TRBV19 and TRBJ1-1, with D maybe TRBD1 (5 bases). The germline CDR1 and CDR2 sequences are LNHDA and SQIVND (reference sequence). CDR3 length equals 14 residues. V lost 2 bases and J lost 1, with 8 bases in between. CDR3 sequence (DNA): TGTGCCAGTAGTATACAGGGATCGAACACTGAAGCTTTCTTT. This translates into CASSIQGSNTEAFF.

Points on this clone: The sample carries other DNA sequences with the same CDR3. This chain uses TRBV7-9 with TRBJ2-7; 12 bases agree with TRBD1. V lost 1 base to trimming and J lost 4 bases; unmatched junction nucleotides: 5. Germline CDR1 is SEHNR and CDR2 is FQNEAQ (reference sequence). The CDR3 has 16 amino acids. CDR3 sequence reads: CASSLVGDRGPYEQYF. CDR3 nucleotides: TGTGCCAGCAGCTTAGTGGGGGACAGGGGGCCATACGAGCAGTACTTC.

V and J are TRBV20-1 and TRBJ1-2; 8 bases map to TRBD1. With 3 bases clipped from V and 2 bases from J, the junction kept 8 bases outside the gene matches. CDR3 length equals 15 residues. Germline V gene data show CDR1 as DFQATT and CDR2 as SNEGSKA (reference sequence). The CDR3 nucleotides are TGCAGTGCTAGTGGGACAGGTGAACAAAACTATGGCTACACCTTC. It codes for CSASGTGEQNYGYTF.

This chain joins TRBV7-2 and TRBJ2-1, with 10 bases lining up with TRBD2. Germline assignment: CDR1 SGHTA and CDR2 FQGNSA. After removal of 1 base from V and 4 bases from J, the junction contained 4 bases not matched to a gene. The CDR3 is 16 amino acids. DNA of the CDR3: TGTGCCAGCAGCTTAGTCGTAGCGGGGGGTTACAATGAGCAGTTCTTC. It translates to CASSLVVAGGYNEQFF. Filled out from reference TRBV7-2 and TRBJ2-1, the complete variable domain reads GAGVSQSPSNKVTEKGKDVELRCDPISGHTALYWYRQSLGQGLEFLIYFQGNSAPDKSGLPSDRFSAERTGGSVSTLTIQRTQQEDSAVYLCASSLVVAGGYNEQFFGPGTRLTVL.

This chain joins TRBV4-1 and TRBJ2-1; D gene uncertain. V gave up 1 base and J gave up 8 bases, with 6 bases separating them. The CDR3 length is 12 residues. Germline CDR1 MGHRA, CDR2 YSYEKL. The DNA of the CDR3 is TGCGCCAGCAGCCAAGTAGATTATGAGCAGTTCTTC. Translation: CASSQVDYEQFF.

The chain links TRBV5-8 to TRBJ1-1; D remains unclear. The CDR3 has 15 amino acids. Trimming removed 7 bases at V and 0 bases at J, with 16 bases between. Germline CDR1 is SGHTS and CDR2 is YDEGEE. CDR3 region: CASLREGSMNTEAFF. For the CDR3, the DNA is TGTGCCAGCCTCCGGGAGGGTTCTATGAACACTGAAGCTTTCTTT.

Worth noting for this clone: This same CDR3 is encoded by further DNA sequences in the sample. This chain uses TRBV7-3 with TRBJ2-5; 13 nucleotides line up with TRBD2. This CDR3 comprises 15 residues. Germline trimming cut 3 bases from V and 4 bases from J; bases unmatched to any gene: 2. CDR1 and CDR2 from the germline V gene are SGHTA and FQGTGA. CDR3 loop: CASSLGLAGRETQYF. The CDR3 DNA sequence: TGTGCCAGCAGCTTGGGACTAGCGGGAAGAGAGACCCAGTACTTC.

The genes are TRBV6-5 and TRBJ2-5; 8 nucleotides match TRBD1. Germline V CDR1 and CDR2: MNHEY, SVGAGI. This CDR3 has 12 residues. Trimming cost V 6 bases and J 7 bases; bases outside gene matches: 4. The CDR3 reads CASRKTGGTQYF. CDR3 DNA sequence: TGTGCCAGCAGAAAAACAGGGGGGACCCAGTACTTC.

This clone was observed once. The chain recombines TRBV29-1 with TRBJ1-4; the match to TRBD1 covers 8 bases. This CDR3 contains 13 residues. From germline, CDR1 is SQVTM and CDR2 ANQGSEA. V was clipped by 7 bases and J by 7 bases; unmatched bases: 8. The CDR3 loop reads CSARGQGGEKLFF. CDR3 bases: TGCAGCGCCAGAGGACAGGGTGGTGAAAAACTGTTTTTT.

The gene calls are TRBV5-4 and TRBJ1-5, with TRBD1 identical over 8 bases. Per germline, CDR1 SGHNT and CDR2 YYREEE (reference sequence). This CDR3 is 16 amino acids long. J was trimmed by 7 bases and V by 0 bases; bases with no gene match: 9. CDR3 coding DNA: TGTGCCAGCAGCTTGGGAGGTGGACAGGGCCTCCAGCCCCAGCATTTT. It yields the protein CASSLGGGQGLQPQHF.

This clone was observed a few times. This chain joins TRBV19 and TRBJ2-1; 11 bases are a match to TRBD2. CDR1 is LNHDA, CDR2 SQIVND, per germline (reference sequence). The CDR3 loop spans 16 amino acids. Losses at the gene ends were 3 bases for V and 7 bases for J; bases not matched to a gene: 8. The DNA of the CDR3 is TGTGCCAGTAGTATTACAGTAGCGGGAGGGCCAAATGAGCAGTTCTTC. Encoded protein: CASSITVAGGPNEQFF.

This clone was observed a single time. The rearrangement joins TRBV3-1 (or the pseudogene TRBV3-2) to TRBJ2-4; 8 bases agree with TRBD1. The CDR3 loop spans 15 amino acids. CDR1 is LGHDT and CDR2 is YNNKEL in the germline V gene (reference sequence). J gave up 7 bases and V 0 bases, and 5 bases lay outside the gene matches. The CDR3: CASSQDVRQGNIQYF. The CDR3 region has the DNA TGTGCCAGCAGCCAAGACGTACGACAGGGGAACATTCAGTACTTC.

This clone was detected ten times or more. J is TRBJ2-7 and V is TRBV18; TRBD2 aligns across 10 bases. The CDR3 sequence is 15 residues long. Germline V gene sequence: CDR1 KGHSH, CDR2 LQKENI. J lost 6 bases, V lost 2 bases, and 7 bases had no gene match. The CDR3 region has the DNA TGTGCCAGCTCACCAGGGCTAGCGGGAGCCGGCGAGCAGTACTTC. This translates into CASSPGLAGAGEQYF.

This clone was observed once. The CDR3 nucleotides read TGCGCCAGCAGCCCCCGCGGGACTAGCGGGTACGAGCAGTACTTC. It encodes CASSPRGTSGYEQYF. The genes are TRBV4-1 and TRBJ2-7, with 12 nucleotides matching TRBD2. V gave up 4 bases and J gave up 4 bases; unmatched junction bases: 5. This CDR3 has 15 amino acids. Germline V gives CDR1 MGHRA, CDR2 YSYEKL.

This clone has only one observation. The chain uses TRBV3-1 (or the pseudogene TRBV3-2) and TRBJ1-2; possibly TRBD1 for D (5 bases). The CDR3 contains 13 residues. Trimming pared 4 bases from V and 7 bases from J, leaving 13 bases between. Germline V gene sequence: CDR1 LGHDT, CDR2 YNNKEL (reference sequence). The CDR3 DNA sequence: TGTGCCAGCAGCCCCGGAATACAGGCTGGCTACACCTTC. The encoded protein is CASSPGIQAGYTF.

The chain employs TRBV6-5 and TRBJ2-3, with 12 bases matching TRBD1. Germline V gives CDR1 MNHEY, CDR2 SVGAGI. The CDR3 sequence is 15 residues long. V lost 8 bases and J lost 3; bases outside the gene matches: 6. The CDR3 nucleotides are TGTGCCAGCTCCTGGGACAGGGGGCCAACAGATACGCAGTATTTT. Protein: CASSWDRGPTDTQYF.

This chain joins TRBV7-8 and TRBJ1-6; D gene uncertain. Germline CDR1 reads SGHVS; CDR2 reads FQNEAQ. This CDR3 is built from 13 residues. V dropped 1 base and J dropped 13 bases, with 11 bases sitting between them. The CDR3 coding sequence is TGTGCCAGCAGCTTAGAGCCCAGGCAGCCCCTCCACTTT. This gives the protein CASSLEPRQPLHF.

The chain couples TRBV30 to TRBJ1-2, with D unclear. V shed 5 bases and J shed 8 bases, with 18 bases lying between them. The CDR3 has 13 residues. Germline loops: CDR1 GTSNPN, CDR2 SVGIG (reference sequence). The CDR3 region has the DNA TGTGCCTGGGAGATTACCGAAACTATGGGCTACACCTTC. This codes for CAWEITETMGYTF.

The CDR3 nucleotides are TGTGCCAGCAGCGCACTAGCGGGACCGTACAATGAGCAGTTCTTC. Translating gives CASSALAGPYNEQFF. The rearrangement uses TRBV11-3 and TRBJ2-1; 10 bases match TRBD2. CDR3 size: 15 residues. Germline CDR1 reads SGHNT; CDR2 reads YENEEA. With 5 bases clipped from V and 4 bases from J, the junction kept 5 bases outside the gene matches.

The chain carries TRBV2 and TRBJ1-6; TRBD1 matches 9 bases. The CDR3 has 16 amino acids. Unmatched junction bases numbered 10, after V lost 5 bases and J lost 8 bases. Germline CDR1 and CDR2: SNHLY and FYNNEI. The CDR3 loop is CASSRTGDSIYSPLHF. As DNA, the CDR3 is TGTGCCAGCAGTCGGACAGGGGATTCGATATATTCACCCCTCCACTTT.

This clone was counted a few times. The chain carries TRBV19 and TRBJ2-1; D perhaps matches TRBD1 (5 bases). V lost 4 bases to trimming and J lost 10 bases, with 14 bases between them. CDR3 length equals 13 residues. Germline CDR1 reads LNHDA; CDR2 reads SQIVND (reference sequence). This chain's CDR3 is CASSKDTPREQFF. As DNA, the CDR3 is TGTGCCAGTAGTAAGGACACCCCCCGGGAGCAGTTCTTC.

The chain combines TRBV6-5 with TRBJ1-1; TRBD1 might be the D (5 bases). Looked up from germline, CDR1 is MNHEY and CDR2 is SVGAGI. This CDR3 is 14 amino acids long. V was cut by 6 bases and J by 1 base, with 12 bases left in between. The CDR3 nucleotides read TGTGCCAGCAGGTTCGGGGGGGAGAACACTGAAGCTTTCTTT. Amino acid sequence: CASRFGGENTEAFF.